Only one count was recorded for the clone carrying this T cell receptor beta chain. Its antigen is unknown. Focal radiation with ipilimumab CTLA-4 blockade was given to patients with chemo-refractory metastatic non-small-cell lung cancer. This sample is drawn from a study of radiotherapy plus CTLA-4 blockade in lung cancer. Study-level background: Of the patients, about 17% showed objective responses and around 29% attained disease control. General observations from the study: With interferon-beta, early dynamics of blood T cell clones were reported to best predict response.

TCRdb keeps only in-frame clones here, not all; method: immunoSEQ multiplex PCR. Seen here are some 98,000 clones, 82% observed once, and the top ten hold roughly 3.5%. This sequence was found in a human donor with non-small cell lung cancer who had a partial response to radiotherapy plus ipilimumab. This specimen was peripheral blood, taken from a patient treated with radiotherapy plus ipilimumab.

CDR3 region: CASSLRIDRTEAFF. CDR3 bases: TGTGCCAGCAGCCTGAGGATCGACCGCACTGAAGCTTTCTTT. The chain has TRBV13 and TRBJ1-1; unclear D gene. CDR3 size: 14 residues. The germline V and J ends were trimmed by 5 bases and 4 bases, with 14 bases remaining between them. Germline values: CDR1 PRHDT, CDR2 FYEKMQ (reference sequence).